The 11 T cell receptor beta chains in this list originate from one sample, sequenced in a study of response to subunit inactivated influenza vaccine. TCRdb re-called the RT-PCR reads with MiXCR, one entry per CDR3 protein. The table lists about 500,000 distinct CDR3 sequences, about 15% of them singletons. The source was CD4+ T cells sorted from PBMCs, collected 23 months after vaccination. The receptor set was obtained from a man between 50 and 69 years old who received an inactivated influenza vaccine.

This clonotype was recorded a few times. V and J are TRBV28 and TRBJ1-1, with D possibly being TRBD1 (5 bases). V lost 1 base to trimming and J lost 5 bases, with 14 bases between them. CDR3 size: 15 residues. CDR1 is MDHEN and CDR2 is SYDVKM in the germline V gene. The CDR3 sequence is CASSLSNGGITEAFF. The CDR3 DNA reads as TGTGCCAGCAGTTTATCCAACGGGGGTATAACTGAAGCTTTCTTT.

The genes are TRBV28 and TRBJ2-6; D is ambiguous. Germline values: CDR1 MDHEN, CDR2 SYDVKM. Trimming took off 5 bases at V and 4 bases at J, with 12 bases between the two ends. CDR3 length: 15 amino acids. The CDR3: CASSPPLGGANVLTF. CDR3 DNA: TGTGCCAGCAGTCCCCCTTTGGGAGGGGCCAACGTCCTGACTTTC.

The chain carries TRBV6-2 or TRBV6-3 and TRBJ2-5; possibly TRBD1 for D (5 bases). Germline CDR1 is MNHEY and CDR2 is SVGEGT. The V gene lost 2 bases and the J gene lost 1 base, with 11 bases spanning the gap. The CDR3 has 15 residues. This CDR3 reads CASSYGWTSQETQYF. The CDR3 nucleotides are TGTGCCAGCAGTTACGGTTGGACAAGCCAAGAGACCCAGTACTTC.

The CDR3, as DNA: TGCGCCAGCAGCCAAGATTTCAGCGAATCGCAGTATTTT. Its protein is CASSQDFSESQYF. This chain uses TRBV4-3 with TRBJ2-3, with D hard to call. V lost 0 bases, J lost 10 bases, and 11 bases lay in between. The germline gives CDR1 LGHNA, CDR2 YSLEER. There are 13 residues in the CDR3.

This clonotype was picked up many times. The chain employs TRBV6-2 or TRBV6-3 and TRBJ2-7; tentative D call: TRBD1 (5 bases). V was pared by 4 bases and J by 6 bases, with 10 bases between. Germline CDR1 and CDR2: MNHEY and SVGEGT. The CDR3 is 12 residues long. The CDR3 here is CASSSDIREQYF. The CDR3 DNA sequence: TGTGCCAGCAGTTCGGACATTCGCGAGCAGTACTTC.

The chain employs TRBV20-1 and TRBJ1-5; 7 positions match TRBD1. Germline trimming cut 6 bases from V and 0 bases from J; bases unmatched to any gene: 11. Germline loops: CDR1 DFQATT, CDR2 SNEGSKA (reference sequence). The CDR3 consists of 16 residues. The CDR3 is CSARDRAQSSNQPQHF. The CDR3, as DNA: TGCAGTGCCCGCGACAGGGCCCAGTCTAGCAATCAGCCCCAGCATTTT.

This clonotype occurred many times. The CDR3 region has the DNA TGTGCCAGCAGCCGCAATTTAGCCTTTAACACCGGGGAGCTGTTTTTT. Its translation is CASSRNLAFNTGELFF. The chain couples TRBV3-1 to TRBJ2-2; D unresolved. The length of the CDR3 is 16 residues. CDR1 and CDR2 (germline): LGHDT, YNNKEL (reference sequence). V lost 4 bases and J 2 bases, leaving 14 bases between the germline ends.

This clonotype was counted only a few times. The gene calls are TRBV28 and TRBJ1-5; TRBD1 is a possible D gene (6 bases). The CDR3 length is 14 residues. The germline V and J ends were trimmed by 6 bases and 6 bases, with 15 bases remaining between them. CDR1 and CDR2 (germline): MDHEN, SYDVKM. The CDR3: CASSTPQGSQPQHF. The DNA for the CDR3 is TGTGCCAGCAGCACCCCACAGGGTTCTCAGCCCCAGCATTTT.

The V call is TRBV4-3, the J call TRBJ2-1; D is perhaps TRBD1 (6 bases). Germline-derived CDR1 and CDR2 are LGHNA and YSLEER. The CDR3 spans 15 residues. The ends were cut back, 2 bases at V and 4 bases at J, with 12 bases in the middle. Here the CDR3 reads CASSQIGTLYNEQFF. The CDR3 DNA is TGCGCCAGCAGCCAAATAGGGACACTATACAATGAGCAGTTCTTC.

The chain recombines TRBV9 with TRBJ2-3, with 8 positions matching TRBD2. Trimming cost V 0 bases and J 1 base; bases outside gene matches: 7. The CDR3 consists of 17 residues. Germline V gene lookup returns CDR1 SGDLS and CDR2 YYNGEE. The CDR3 spells CASSVAGRAGGTDTQYF. The CDR3 bases are TGTGCCAGCAGCGTAGCCGGGAGGGCCGGAGGCACAGATACGCAGTATTTT.

For the CDR3, the DNA is TGTGCCAGCAGCGGGGACAGGCTTTACAATGAGCAGTTCTTC. This gives the protein CASSGDRLYNEQFF. The chain has TRBV12-3 or TRBV12-4 and TRBJ2-1, with TRBD1 matching over 8 bases. The V gene end was trimmed by 6 bases and the J gene end by 4 bases; junction bases not matched to a gene: 5. The CDR3 consists of 14 residues.